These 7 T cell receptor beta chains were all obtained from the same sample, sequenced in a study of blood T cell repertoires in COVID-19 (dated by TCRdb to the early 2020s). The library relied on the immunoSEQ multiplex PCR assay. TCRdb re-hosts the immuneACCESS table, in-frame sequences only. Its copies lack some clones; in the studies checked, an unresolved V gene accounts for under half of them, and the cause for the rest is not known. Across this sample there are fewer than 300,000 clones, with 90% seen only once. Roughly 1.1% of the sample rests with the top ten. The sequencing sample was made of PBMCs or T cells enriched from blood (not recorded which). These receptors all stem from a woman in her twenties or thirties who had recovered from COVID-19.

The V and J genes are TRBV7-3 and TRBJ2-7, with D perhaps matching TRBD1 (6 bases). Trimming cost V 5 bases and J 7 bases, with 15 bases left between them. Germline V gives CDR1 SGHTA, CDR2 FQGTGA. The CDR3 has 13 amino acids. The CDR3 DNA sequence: TGTGCCAGCAGCAAAGGGGGTTTGGAAGAGCAGTACTTC. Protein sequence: CASSKGGLEEQYF.

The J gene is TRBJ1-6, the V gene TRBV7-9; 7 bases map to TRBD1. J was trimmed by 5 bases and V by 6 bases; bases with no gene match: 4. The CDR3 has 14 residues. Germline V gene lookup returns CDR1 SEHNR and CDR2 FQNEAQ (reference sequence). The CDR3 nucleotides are TGTGCCAGCAGTCCTACAGGGGATAATTCACCCCTCCACTTT. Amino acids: CASSPTGDNSPLHF.

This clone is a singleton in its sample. The CDR3 nucleotides read TGTGCCAGCAGCGTAGAGGACAGGGACTATGGCTACACCTTC. Translation gives CASSVEDRDYGYTF. V is TRBV9 and J is TRBJ1-2, with 8 positions matching TRBD1. With 0 bases clipped from V and 3 bases from J, the junction kept 1 base outside the gene matches. This CDR3 has 14 residues. Germline lookup yields CDR1 SGDLS and CDR2 YYNGEE.

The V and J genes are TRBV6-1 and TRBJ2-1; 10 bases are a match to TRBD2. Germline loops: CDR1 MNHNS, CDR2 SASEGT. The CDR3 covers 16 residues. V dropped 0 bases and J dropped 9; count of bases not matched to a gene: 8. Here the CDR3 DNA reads TGTGCCAGCAGTGAAGCGCAAGCGGGAGGGCGATTTGAGCAGTTCTTC. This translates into CASSEAQAGGRFEQFF.

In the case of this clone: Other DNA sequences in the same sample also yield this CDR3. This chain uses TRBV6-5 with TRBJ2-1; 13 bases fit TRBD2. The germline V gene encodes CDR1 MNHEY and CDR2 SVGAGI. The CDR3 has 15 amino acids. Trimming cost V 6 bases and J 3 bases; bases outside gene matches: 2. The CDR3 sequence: CASSRTSGGYNEQFF. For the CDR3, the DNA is TGTGCCAGCAGCCGGACTAGCGGGGGCTACAATGAGCAGTTCTTC.

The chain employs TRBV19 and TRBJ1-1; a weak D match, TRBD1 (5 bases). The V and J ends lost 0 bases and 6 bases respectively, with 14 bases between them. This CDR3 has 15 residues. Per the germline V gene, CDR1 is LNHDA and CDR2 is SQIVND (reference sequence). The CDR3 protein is CASSIDDRNLAEAFF. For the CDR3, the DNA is TGTGCCAGTAGTATAGATGACAGAAACTTGGCTGAAGCTTTCTTT.

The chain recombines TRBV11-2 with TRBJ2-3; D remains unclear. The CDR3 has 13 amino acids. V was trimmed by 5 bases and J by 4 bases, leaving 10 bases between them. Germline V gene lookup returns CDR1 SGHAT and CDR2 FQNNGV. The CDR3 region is CASSPESPDTQYF. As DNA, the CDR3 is TGTGCCAGCAGCCCTGAGTCCCCAGATACGCAGTATTTT.